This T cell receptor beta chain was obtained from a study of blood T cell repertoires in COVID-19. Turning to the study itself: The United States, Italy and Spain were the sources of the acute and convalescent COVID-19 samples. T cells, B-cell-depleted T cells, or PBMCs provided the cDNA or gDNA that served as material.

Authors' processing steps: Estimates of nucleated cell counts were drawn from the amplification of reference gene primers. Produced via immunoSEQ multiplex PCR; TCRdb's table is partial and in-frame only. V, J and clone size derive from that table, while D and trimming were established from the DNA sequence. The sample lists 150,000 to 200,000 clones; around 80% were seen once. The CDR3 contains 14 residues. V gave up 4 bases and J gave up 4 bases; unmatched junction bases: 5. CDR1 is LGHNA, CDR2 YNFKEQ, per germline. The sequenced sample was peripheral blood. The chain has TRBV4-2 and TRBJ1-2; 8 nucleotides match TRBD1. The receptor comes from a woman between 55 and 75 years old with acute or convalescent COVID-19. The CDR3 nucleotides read TGTGCCAGCAGCCCCCGGACAGGGATCTATGGCTACACCTTC. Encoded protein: CASSPRTGIYGYTF.